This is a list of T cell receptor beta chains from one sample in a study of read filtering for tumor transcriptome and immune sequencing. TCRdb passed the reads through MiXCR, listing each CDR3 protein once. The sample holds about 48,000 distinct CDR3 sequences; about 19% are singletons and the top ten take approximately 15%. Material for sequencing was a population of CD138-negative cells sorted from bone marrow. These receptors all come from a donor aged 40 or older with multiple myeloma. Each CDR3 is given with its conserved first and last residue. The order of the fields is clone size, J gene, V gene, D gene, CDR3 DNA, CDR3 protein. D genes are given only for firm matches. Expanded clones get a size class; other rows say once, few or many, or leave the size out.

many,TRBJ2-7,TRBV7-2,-,TGTGCCAGCAGCCCAACCCCCTACGAGCAGTACTTC,CASSPTPYEQYF
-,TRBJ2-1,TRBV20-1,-,TGCAGTGCTAGGACCCTTTCAGGGAAATACCATGAGCAGTTCTTC,CSARTLSGKYHEQFF
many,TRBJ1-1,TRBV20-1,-,TGCAGTGCTACAATGCCTGGCCAGGTGTACACTGAAGCTTTCTTT,CSATMPGQVYTEAFF
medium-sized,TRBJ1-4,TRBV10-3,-,TGTGCCATCAGTGACCGGGGGGAGGGGCTGACTAATGAAAAACTGTTTTTT,CAISDRGEGLTNEKLFF
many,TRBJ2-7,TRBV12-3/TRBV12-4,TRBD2,TGTGCCAGCAGTTTGCAAGCGGGGCCTTCCTACGAGCAGTACTTC,CASSLQAGPSYEQYF
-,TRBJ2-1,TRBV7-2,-,TGTGCCAGCAGCCGACGAAGGAGGGCGGGCGGCAATGAGCAGTTCTTC,CASSRRRRAGGNEQFF
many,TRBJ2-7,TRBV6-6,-,TGTGCCAGCAGCTTTAAGTCCTCGGGTGGGGACGAGCAGTACTTC,CASSFKSSGGDEQYF
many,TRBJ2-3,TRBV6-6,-,TGTGCCAGCCGTTATGAGGCTACGCAGTATTTT,CASRYEATQYF
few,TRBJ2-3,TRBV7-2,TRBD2,TGTGCCAGCAGCTTAGCCGCTAGCGGCTCGGGAGATACGCAGTATTTT,CASSLAASGSGDTQYF
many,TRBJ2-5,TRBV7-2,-,TGTGCCAGCAGCCCAAATTCCCCCCAAGAGACCCAGTACTTC,CASSPNSPQETQYF